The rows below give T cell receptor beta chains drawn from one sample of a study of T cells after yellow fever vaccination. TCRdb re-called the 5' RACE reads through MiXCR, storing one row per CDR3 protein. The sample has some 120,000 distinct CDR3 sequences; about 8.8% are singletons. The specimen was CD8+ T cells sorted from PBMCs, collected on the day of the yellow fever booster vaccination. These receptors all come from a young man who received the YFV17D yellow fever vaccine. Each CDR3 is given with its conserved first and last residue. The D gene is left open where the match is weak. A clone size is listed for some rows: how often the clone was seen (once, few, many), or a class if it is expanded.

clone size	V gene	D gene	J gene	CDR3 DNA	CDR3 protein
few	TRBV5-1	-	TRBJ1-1	TGCGCCAGCAGCTCGGGCGTGGGGTGGACTGAAGCTTTCTTT	CASSSGVGWTEAFF
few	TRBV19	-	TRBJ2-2	TGTGCCAGTAGCCCGGTCTTCGGGGAGCTGTTTTTT	CASSPVFGELFF
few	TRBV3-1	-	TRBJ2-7	TGTGCCAGCAGCAGAGGGACCTACGAGCAGTACTTC	CASSRGTYEQYF
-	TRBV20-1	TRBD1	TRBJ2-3	TGCAGTGCTAGAGGGGCTGACAGGGTAGTCACAGATACGCAGTATTTT	CSARGADRVVTDTQYF
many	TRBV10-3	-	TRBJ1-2	TGTGCCATCAGTACGGACGCCTCAATCTATGGCTACACCTTC	CAISTDASIYGYTF
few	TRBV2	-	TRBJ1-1	TGTGCCAGCAGCGCCCTTCAGACCCCCGGGAACACTGAAGCTTTCTTT	CASSALQTPGNTEAFF
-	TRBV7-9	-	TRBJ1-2	TGTGCCAGCAGTTCGGGCTGGAAGAACTATGGCTACACCTTC	CASSSGWKNYGYTF
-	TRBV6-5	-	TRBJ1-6	TGTGCCAGCAGTTACGCGAATACAGGGTACTCCTATAATTCACCCCTCCACTTT	CASSYANTGYSYNSPLHF
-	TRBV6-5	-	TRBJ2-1	TGTGCCAGCAGTTTTTCGGGGCTCCTTTACAATGAGCAGTTCTTC	CASSFSGLLYNEQFF
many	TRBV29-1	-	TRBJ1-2	TGCAGCGTTGTGGGCGATGGCTACACCTTC	CSVVGDGYTF
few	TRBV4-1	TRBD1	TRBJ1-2	TGCGCCAGCAGCCACCAACCGGGACAGGGCGATGGCTACACCTTC	CASSHQPGQGDGYTF
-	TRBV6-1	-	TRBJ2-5	TGTGCCAGCAGTGAAGTCCGGCTGGTCGAGACCCAGTACTTC	CASSEVRLVETQYF
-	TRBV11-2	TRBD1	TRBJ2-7	TGTGCCAGCAGCTTAGGGGCAGGGGGATTCTACGAGCAGTACTTC	CASSLGAGGFYEQYF
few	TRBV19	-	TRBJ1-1	TGTGCCAGTAGTATTGGCGGGAACACTGAAGCTTTCTTT	CASSIGGNTEAFF
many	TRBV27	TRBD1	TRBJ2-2	TGTGCCAGCAGCTTCACATCGGGACAGCCAACCGGGGAGCTGTTTTTT	CASSFTSGQPTGELFF
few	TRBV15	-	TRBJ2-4	TGTGCCACCAGCAGAATCGGGGGCGCGGTGAGCAAAAACATTCAGTACTTC	CATSRIGGAVSKNIQYF
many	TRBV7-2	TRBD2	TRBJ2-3	TGTGCCAGCAGCTTCCTCCGACTAGCGGGGGGTACAGATACGCAGTATTTT	CASSFLRLAGGTDTQYF
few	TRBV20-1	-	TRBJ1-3	TGCAGTGCCCCATCTGGAAACACCATATATTTT	CSAPSGNTIYF
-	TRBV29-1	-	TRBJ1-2	TGCAGCGCCACCTCGGACCAGGGGCCCTATGGCTACACCTTC	CSATSDQGPYGYTF
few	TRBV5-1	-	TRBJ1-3	TGCGCCAGCAGCCCCACAGGGAACGGAAACACCATATATTTT	CASSPTGNGNTIYF
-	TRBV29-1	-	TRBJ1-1	TGCAGCGTTGAAGGCACGGAGGGAGGGAACACTGAAGCTTTCTTT	CSVEGTEGGNTEAFF
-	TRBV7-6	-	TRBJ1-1	TGTGCCAGCAGCTTAGGGGGACGGGCCATGAACACTGAAGCTTTCTTT	CASSLGGRAMNTEAFF
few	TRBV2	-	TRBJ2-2	TGTGCCAGCAGTGCGAACAGCTTCACCGGGGAGCTGTTTTTT	CASSANSFTGELFF
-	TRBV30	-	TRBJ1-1	TGTGCCTGGAGTGCCAGGAGTAACACTGAAGCTTTCTTT	CAWSARSNTEAFF
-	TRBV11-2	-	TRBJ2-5	TGTGCCAGCAGCTTAGTGTCTGGAGAGACCCAGTACTTC	CASSLVSGETQYF
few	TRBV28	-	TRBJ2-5	TGTGCCAGCACCCGGCGGATCCAAGAGACCCAGTACTTC	CASTRRIQETQYF
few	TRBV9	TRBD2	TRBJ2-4	TGTGCCAGCAGCGTAACGGGGGGGAAAGAGGAAAACATTCAGTACTTC	CASSVTGGKEENIQYF
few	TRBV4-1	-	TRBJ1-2	TGCGCCAGCAGCCCGCGCGGATCCTATGGCTACACCTTC	CASSPRGSYGYTF
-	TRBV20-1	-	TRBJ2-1	TGCAGTGCTAGAGACAATGAGCAGTTCTTC	CSARDNEQFF
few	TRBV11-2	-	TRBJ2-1	TGTGCCAGCAGCACCCGGGACTACAATGAGCAGTTCTTC	CASSTRDYNEQFF
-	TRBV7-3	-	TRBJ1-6	TGTGCCAGCAGCTTGGCCCCCAATTCACCCCTCCACTTT	CASSLAPNSPLHF
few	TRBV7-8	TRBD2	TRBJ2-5	TGTGCCAGCAGCCACCTGACTTTAGCGGGGATCTTACAAGAGACCCAGTACTTC	CASSHLTLAGILQETQYF
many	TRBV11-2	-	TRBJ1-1	TGTGCCAGCAGCTTAGGTGCTGAAGCTTTCTTT	CASSLGAEAFF
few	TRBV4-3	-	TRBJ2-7	TGCGCCAGCAGCCAGGGAGCCCCAAGATCCTACGAGCAGTACTTC	CASSQGAPRSYEQYF
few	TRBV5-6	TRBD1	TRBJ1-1	TGTGCCAGCAGGGTCGGGACAGAAAAGAACACTGAAGCTTTCTTT	CASRVGTEKNTEAFF
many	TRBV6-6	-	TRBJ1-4	TGTGCCAGCACCTCCCCCGGGGGCGAGGGAGGTGAAAAACTGTTTTTT	CASTSPGGEGGEKLFF
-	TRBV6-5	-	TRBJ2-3	TGTGCCAGCAGCTGGCCCCGCGGGTCGCAGTATTTT	CASSWPRGSQYF
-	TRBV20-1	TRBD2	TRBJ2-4	TGCAGTGCACGGACTAGCGGGGGGGCCAAAAACATTCAGTACTTC	CSARTSGGAKNIQYF
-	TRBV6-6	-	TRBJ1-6	TGTGCCAGCAGTTACTCGAGTGTAGAGCCGGATTCACCCCTCCACTTT	CASSYSSVEPDSPLHF
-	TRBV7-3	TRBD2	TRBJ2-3	TGTGCCAGCAGCTCCCCAAAAGAACTAGCGGGGGGGACAGATACGCAGTATTTT	CASSSPKELAGGTDTQYF
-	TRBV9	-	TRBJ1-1	TGTGCCAGCAGCTCAACAGAGTACCCCGAAGCTTTCTTT	CASSSTEYPEAFF
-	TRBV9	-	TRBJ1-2	TGTGCCAGCAGCGTAGGAAAGGGAAGCTACGGCTATGGCTACACCTTC	CASSVGKGSYGYGYTF
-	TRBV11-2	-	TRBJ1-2	TGTGCCAGCAGCCTACAGGGTCCCTATGGCTACACCTTC	CASSLQGPYGYTF
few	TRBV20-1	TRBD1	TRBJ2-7	TGCAGTGCCCGGGACAGGATGACCTACGAGCAGTACTTC	CSARDRMTYEQYF
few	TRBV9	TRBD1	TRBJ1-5	TGTGCCAGCAGCCCGGGGACAGGGGGCTTCAATCAGCCCCAGCATTTT	CASSPGTGGFNQPQHF
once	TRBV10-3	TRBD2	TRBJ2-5	TGTGCCATCAGAGCGGGGGGGAGATTTGAGACCCAGTACTTC	CAIRAGGRFETQYF
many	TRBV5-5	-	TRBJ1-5	TGTGCCAGCAGCTTTTTCGATAGCAATCAGCCCCAGCATTTT	CASSFFDSNQPQHF
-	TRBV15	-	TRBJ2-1	TGTGCCACCCAGGACGGTACGAGCTCCTACAATGAGCAGTTCTTC	CATQDGTSSYNEQFF
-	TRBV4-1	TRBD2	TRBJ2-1	TGCGCCAGCAGCCCAAATCCGGGACTAGCGGCGGAGGTCTTC	CASSPNPGLAAEVF
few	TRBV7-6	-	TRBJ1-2	TGTGCCAGCAGCTTAGGCGGCAACGCTAACTATGGCTACACCTTC	CASSLGGNANYGYTF
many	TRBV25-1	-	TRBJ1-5	TGTGCCAGCAGTCAATCCAATCAGCCCCAGCATTTT	CASSQSNQPQHF
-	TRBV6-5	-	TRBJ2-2	TGTGCCACCTCAAAGGGAGAAGCCGGGGAGCTGTTTTTT	CATSKGEAGELFF
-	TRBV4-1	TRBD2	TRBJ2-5	TGCGCCAGCAGCCAAGATCCAGCGGGGGGGCAAGAAGAGACCCAGTACTTC	CASSQDPAGGQEETQYF